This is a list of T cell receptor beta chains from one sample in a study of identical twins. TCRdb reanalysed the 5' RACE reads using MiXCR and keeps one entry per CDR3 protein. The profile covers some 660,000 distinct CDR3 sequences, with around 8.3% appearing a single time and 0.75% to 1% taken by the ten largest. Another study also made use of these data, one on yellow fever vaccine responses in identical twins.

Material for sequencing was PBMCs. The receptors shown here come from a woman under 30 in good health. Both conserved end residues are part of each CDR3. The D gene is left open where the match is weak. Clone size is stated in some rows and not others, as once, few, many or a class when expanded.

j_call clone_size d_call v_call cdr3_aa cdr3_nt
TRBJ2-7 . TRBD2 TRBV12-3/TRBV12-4 CAFSLAGRGRRSLYEQYF TGTGCCTTCAGTTTAGCGGGGCGGGGGCGGCGATCCCTCTACGAGCAGTACTTC
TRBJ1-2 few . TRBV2 CASSVGDKNYGYTF TGTGCCAGCAGCGTAGGGGACAAAAACTATGGCTACACCTTC
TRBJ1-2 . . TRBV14 CASSPRADNGYTF TGTGCCAGCAGTCCAAGGGCGGATAATGGCTACACCTTC
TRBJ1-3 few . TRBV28 CASSLLFGAAGNTIYF TGTGCCAGCAGTTTACTCTTCGGGGCAGCTGGAAACACCATATATTTT
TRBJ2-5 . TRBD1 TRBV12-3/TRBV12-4 CASSFVGQGETQYF TGTGCCAGCAGTTTTGTAGGACAGGGGGAGACCCAGTACTTC
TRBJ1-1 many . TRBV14 CASSQDLMGSQAFF TGTGCCAGCAGCCAAGATCTGATGGGAAGCCAAGCTTTCTTT
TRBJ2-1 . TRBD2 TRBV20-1 CSAVPGTSGGYYNEQFF TGCAGTGCTGTCCCCGGGACTAGCGGGGGGTATTACAATGAGCAGTTCTTC
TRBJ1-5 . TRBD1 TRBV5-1 CASSAGQGSTQPQHF TGCGCCAGCAGCGCGGGACAGGGCAGCACTCAGCCCCAGCATTTT
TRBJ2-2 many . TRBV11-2 CASSYQLTGELFF TGTGCCAGCAGCTACCAGCTCACCGGGGAGCTGTTTTTT
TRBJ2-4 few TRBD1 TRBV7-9 CASSTDRGGNIQYF TGTGCCAGCAGCACAGACAGGGGTGGAAACATTCAGTACTTC
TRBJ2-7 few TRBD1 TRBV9 CASSVNPGQGGEQYF TGTGCCAGCAGCGTAAACCCCGGACAGGGCGGCGAGCAGTACTTC
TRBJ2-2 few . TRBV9 CASSVAWGPGELFF TGTGCCAGCAGCGTAGCGTGGGGGCCCGGGGAGCTGTTTTTT
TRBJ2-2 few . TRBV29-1 CSVGLAGRYTGELFF TGCAGCGTGGGTTTAGCAGGACGGTACACCGGGGAGCTGTTTTTT
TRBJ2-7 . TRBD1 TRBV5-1 CASSLVPGQGFEQYF TGCGCCAGCAGCTTGGTTCCGGGACAGGGATTCGAGCAGTACTTC
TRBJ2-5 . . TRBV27 CASSLHIQETQYF TGTGCCAGCAGTTTACATATACAAGAGACCCAGTACTTC
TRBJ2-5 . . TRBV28 CASSLIPIAPLRETQYF TGTGCCAGCAGTTTGATTCCGATTGCCCCGCTGAGAGAGACCCAGTACTTC
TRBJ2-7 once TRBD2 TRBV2 CALSWGLAGVGSSYEQYF TGTGCCCTCAGTTGGGGACTAGCGGGAGTAGGGAGCTCCTACGAGCAGTACTTC
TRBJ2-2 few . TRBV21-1 CASPWGVSANTGELFF TGTGCCAGCCCCTGGGGGGTCAGCGCGAACACCGGGGAGCTGTTTTTT
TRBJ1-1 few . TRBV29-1 CSVAGEGEAFF TGCAGCGTTGCGGGGGAGGGTGAAGCTTTCTTT
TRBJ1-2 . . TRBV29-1 CSAGDINYGYTF TGCAGCGCCGGGGACATTAACTATGGCTACACCTTC
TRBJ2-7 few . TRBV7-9 CASSLSRVASYEQYF TGTGCCAGCAGCTTGTCCAGGGTGGCGTCCTACGAGCAGTACTTC
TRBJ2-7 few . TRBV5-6 CASSYSTAGEQYF TGTGCCAGCAGCTATTCGACGGCGGGGGAGCAGTACTTC
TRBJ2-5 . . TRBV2 CASSEFPGVGETQYF TGTGCCAGCAGTGAATTCCCGGGAGTAGGGGAGACCCAGTACTTC
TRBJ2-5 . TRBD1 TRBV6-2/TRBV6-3 CASSYEETGGGLQETQYF TGTGCCAGCAGTTACGAAGAGACAGGGGGGGGGTTGCAAGAGACCCAGTACTTC
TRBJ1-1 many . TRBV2 CASSADLVNTEAFF TGTGCCAGCAGTGCGGATCTCGTGAACACTGAAGCTTTCTTT
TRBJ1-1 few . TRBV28 CASRRAGNTEAFF TGTGCCAGCAGACGGGCAGGGAACACTGAAGCTTTCTTT
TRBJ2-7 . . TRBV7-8 CASSLEGGLVYEQYF TGTGCCAGCAGCTTAGAGGGGGGACTGGTCTACGAGCAGTACTTC
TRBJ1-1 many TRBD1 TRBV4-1 CASSLGTERNTEAFF TGCGCCAGCAGCCTCGGGACAGAAAGAAACACTGAAGCTTTCTTT
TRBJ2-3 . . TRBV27 CASSRDGGGWNTDTQYF TGTGCCAGCAGTCGGGATGGAGGGGGTTGGAACACAGATACGCAGTATTTT
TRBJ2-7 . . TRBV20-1 CSARDPRESYEQYF TGCAGTGCTAGAGATCCACGGGAGAGCTACGAGCAGTACTTC
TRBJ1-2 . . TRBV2 CASTGSSSNYGYTF TGTGCCAGCACGGGATCCAGCTCTAACTATGGCTACACCTTC
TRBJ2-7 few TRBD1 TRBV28 CASSLISSTGEAYEQYF TGTGCCAGCAGTTTGATTAGCTCGACAGGGGAGGCCTACGAGCAGTACTTC
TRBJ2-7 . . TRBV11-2 CASSGGRQYF TGTGCCAGCAGCGGGGGGCGGCAGTACTTC
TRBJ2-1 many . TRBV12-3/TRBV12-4 CASSLVDRRSF TGTGCCAGCAGTTTAGTAGACAGGAGGAGCTTC
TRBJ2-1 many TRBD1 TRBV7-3 CASSSGQGANEQFF TGTGCCAGCAGCTCGGGACAGGGGGCAAATGAGCAGTTCTTC
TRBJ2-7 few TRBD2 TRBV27 CASSLYERDNEQYF TGTGCCAGCAGTTTATACGAGCGGGATAACGAGCAGTACTTC
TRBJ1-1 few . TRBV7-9 CASSLRSDTEAFF TGTGCCAGCAGCTTACGTTCGGACACTGAAGCTTTCTTT
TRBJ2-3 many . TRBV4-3 CASSQDPASTDTQYF TGCGCCAGCAGCCAAGATCCGGCTAGCACAGATACGCAGTATTTT
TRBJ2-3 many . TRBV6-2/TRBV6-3 CASSFPRPTDTQYF TGTGCCAGCAGTTTCCCCCGGCCCACAGATACGCAGTATTTT
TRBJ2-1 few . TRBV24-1 CAPPQPNNEQFF TGTGCCCCCCCACAGCCTAACAATGAGCAGTTCTTC
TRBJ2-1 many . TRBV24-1 CATSGFRGHTNNEQFF TGTGCCACCTCGGGATTTAGGGGACATACTAACAATGAGCAGTTCTTC
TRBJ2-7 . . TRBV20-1 CSARDERQANSYEQYF TGCAGTGCTAGAGATGAGAGGCAGGCCAACTCCTACGAGCAGTACTTC
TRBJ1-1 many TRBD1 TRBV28 CASSSWGQFITEAFF TGTGCCAGCAGTTCATGGGGACAGTTCATCACTGAAGCTTTCTTT
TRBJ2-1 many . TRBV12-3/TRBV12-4 CASSFGDGTEQFF TGTGCCAGCAGTTTCGGGGACGGAACTGAGCAGTTCTTC
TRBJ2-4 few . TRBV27 CASSSAFRAKNIQYF TGTGCCAGCAGTTCAGCATTCCGGGCCAAAAACATTCAGTACTTC
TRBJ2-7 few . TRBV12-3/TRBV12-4 CASSGMGLRSYYEQYF TGTGCCAGCAGTGGGATGGGGCTAAGGTCCTACTACGAGCAGTACTTC
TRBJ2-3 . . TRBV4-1 CASSLIEADTQYF TGCGCCAGCAGCCTCATAGAGGCAGATACGCAGTATTTT
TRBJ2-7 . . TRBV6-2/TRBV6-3 CASSPGSITTYEQYF TGTGCCAGCAGCCCAGGGAGCATAACGACCTACGAGCAGTACTTC